This note documents a single T cell receptor (beta chain) sequence. This sample stems from a study of blood T cell repertoires in COVID-19. Study summary: Samples came from the United States, Italy and Spain, spanning acute and convalescent COVID-19. PBMCs, B-cell-depleted T cells, or T cells were the source of the cDNA or gDNA that made up the material.

Authors' data handling: Amplified reference gene primers provided the basis for estimating nucleated cell counts. Sequenced by immunoSEQ multiplex PCR; TCRdb stores in-frame clones only, minus some. V and J calls and clone size are given by that table; D and trimming were obtained from the DNA. The sample carries approximately 210,000 clones, 88% recorded once. V lost 6 bases, J lost 6 bases, and 9 bases lay in between. CDR3 length equals 13 residues. The chain joins TRBV12-3 or TRBV12-4 to TRBJ1-6; a possible D gene is TRBD1 (5 bases). The receptor was derived from a man aged 18 to 35 with active or convalescent COVID-19. The sequenced material came from peripheral blood. The chain's CDR3 is CASRGVPNSPLHF. In nucleotides, the CDR3 is TGTGCCAGCAGAGGGGTCCCTAATTCACCCCTCCACTTT.